This TCR beta chain was obtained from a study of cytomegalovirus exposure and HLA in healthy donors. PCR involved 60 Vbeta and 13 Jbeta primers. Profiled with immunoSEQ multiplex PCR; TCRdb holds only in-frame clones, not every one. Among roughly 120,000 clones listed, about 80% were seen once. With regard to this clone: What it recognizes is unknown.

Study outcomes and limitations: Judged likely to be a sequencing artifact was a cluster of highly shared sequence variants.

This TCR was recovered from a man aged 25 to 45 in good health and CMV-seronegative. Sequenced sample: PBMCs.

The CDR3 region is CASRRDWRDTQYF. DNA for the CDR3: TGTGCCAGCAGAAGGGACTGGCGGGATACGCAGTATTTT. The J gene is TRBJ2-3, the V gene TRBV6-1, with a tentative D call TRBD2 (6 bases). The germline CDR1 and CDR2 sequences are MNHNS and SASEGT. V lost 6 bases, J lost 6 bases, and 13 bases lay in between. The CDR3 is 13 residues long.